The source of this T cell receptor (beta chain) is a study of post-analysis software for immune sequencing data. Overall study results and limits: Relative to controls, patients had about five TRBV segments at higher frequency, with TRBV5-6, TRBV5-1 and TRBV20-1 among these.

CDR1 is MNHNS and CDR2 is SASEGT in the germline V gene. The CDR3 covers 18 residues. Trimming took 9 bases from V and 4 from J; bases not matched to a gene: 15. Notes on this clonotype: Its cognate antigen is unknown.

Prepared TCR beta cDNA libraries contained unique molecular identifiers. In TCRdb, the PCR reads were re-called with MiXCR into one record per CDR3 protein. Of about 800,000 distinct CDR3 sequences in the sample, 25% to 30% were seen once. The gene calls are TRBV6-1 and TRBJ2-3; 14 bases fit TRBD2. Material: blood. The TCR originated in a girl aged 5 to 17 with multiple sclerosis. CDR3 DNA: TGTGCCAGTCGCCCCGGGGTTATGGGACTAGCGGGAGCAGATACGCAGTATTTT. It specifies CASRPGVMGLAGADTQYF.